This T cell receptor beta chain came from a study of Graves' ophthalmopathy and Graves' hyperthyroidism. The germline V gene encodes CDR1 MGHRA and CDR2 YSYEKL. V was trimmed by 0 bases and J by 8 bases, leaving 13 bases between them. This CDR3 contains 14 residues. Transcripts of RNA were the source for amplifying TCR beta CDR3 regions. HTBI-primed RT-PCR formed the first round, and a multiplex PCR formed the second. TCRdb passed the multiplex PCR reads through MiXCR, listing each CDR3 protein once. Counted here are about 380,000 distinct CDR3 sequences, roughly 15% occurring once; the ten biggest clones make up 5.5% to 7%. At least ten counts were recorded for this clonotype. Included hyperthyroidism patients were aged 18 to 65 and newly diagnosed (under 2 months' duration). Diagnostic conclusions were grounded in clinical symptoms, serum thyroxine, TRAb, thyroid ultrasound and orbital computed tomography.

The sequenced sample consisted of peripheral blood. The clonotype originates from a woman aged 18-35 years with stable Graves' hyperthyroidism. V usage is TRBV4-1 and J usage is TRBJ1-2, with unresolved D. The CDR3, as DNA: TGCGCCAGCAGCCAAGAACACAGCACGGAGGGCTACACCTTC. It is translated as CASSQEHSTEGYTF.